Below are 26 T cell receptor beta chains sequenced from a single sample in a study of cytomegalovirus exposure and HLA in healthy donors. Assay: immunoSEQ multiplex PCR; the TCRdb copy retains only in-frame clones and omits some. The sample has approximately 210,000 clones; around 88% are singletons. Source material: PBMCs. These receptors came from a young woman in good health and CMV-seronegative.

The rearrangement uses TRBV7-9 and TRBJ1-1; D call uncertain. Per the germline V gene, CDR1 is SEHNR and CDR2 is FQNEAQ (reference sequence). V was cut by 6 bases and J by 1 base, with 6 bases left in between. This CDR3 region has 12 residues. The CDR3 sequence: CASRNKNTEAFF. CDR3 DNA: TGTGCCAGCAGGAACAAGAACACTGAAGCTTTCTTT.

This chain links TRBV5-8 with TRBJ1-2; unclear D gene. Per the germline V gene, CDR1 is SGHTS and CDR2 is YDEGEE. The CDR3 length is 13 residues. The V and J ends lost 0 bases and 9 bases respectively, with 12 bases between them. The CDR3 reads CASSLGVPGSYTF. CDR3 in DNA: TGTGCCAGCAGCTTGGGGGTCCCAGGAAGCTACACCTTC.

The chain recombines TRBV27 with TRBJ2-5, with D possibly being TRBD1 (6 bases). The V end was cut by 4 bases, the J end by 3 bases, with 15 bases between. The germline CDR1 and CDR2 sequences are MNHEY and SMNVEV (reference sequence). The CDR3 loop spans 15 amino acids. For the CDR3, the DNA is TGTGCCAGCAGTTCCTCACCCCGACAGGAAGAGACCCAGTACTTC. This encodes CASSSSPRQEETQYF.

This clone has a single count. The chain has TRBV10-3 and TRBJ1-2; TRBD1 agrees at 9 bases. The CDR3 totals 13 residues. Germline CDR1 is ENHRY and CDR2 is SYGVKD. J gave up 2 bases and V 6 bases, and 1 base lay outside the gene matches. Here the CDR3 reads CAIRGTGNYGYTF. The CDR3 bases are TGTGCCATCAGGGGGACAGGGAACTATGGCTACACCTTC.

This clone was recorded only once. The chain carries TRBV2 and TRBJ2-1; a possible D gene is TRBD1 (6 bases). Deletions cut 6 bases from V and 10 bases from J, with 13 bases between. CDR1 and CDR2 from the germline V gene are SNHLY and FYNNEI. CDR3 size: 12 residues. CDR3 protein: CASRYRDREQFF. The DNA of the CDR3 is TGTGCCAGCAGATACAGGGATAGGGAGCAGTTCTTC.

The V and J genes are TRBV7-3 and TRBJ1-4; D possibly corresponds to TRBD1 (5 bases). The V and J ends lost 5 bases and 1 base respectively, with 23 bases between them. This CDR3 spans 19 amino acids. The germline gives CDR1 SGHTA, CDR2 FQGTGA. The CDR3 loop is CASSPRQLFVNLTNEKLFF. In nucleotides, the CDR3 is TGTGCCAGCAGCCCGAGACAGCTTTTCGTAAATCTAACTAATGAAAAACTGTTTTTT.

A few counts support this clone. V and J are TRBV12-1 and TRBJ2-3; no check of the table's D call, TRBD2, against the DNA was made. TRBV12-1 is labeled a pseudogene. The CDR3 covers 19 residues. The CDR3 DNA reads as TGTGCCAGCAGCTCTACAAAGGGGCTAGCGGGAGTATATTTAGATACGCAGTATTTT. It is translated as CASSSTKGLAGVYLDTQYF.

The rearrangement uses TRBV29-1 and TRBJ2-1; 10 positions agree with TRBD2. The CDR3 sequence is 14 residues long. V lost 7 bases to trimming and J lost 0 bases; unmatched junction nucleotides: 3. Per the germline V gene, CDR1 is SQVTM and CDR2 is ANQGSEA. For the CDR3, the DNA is TGCAGCGGGTGGACTAGCGGCTCCTACAATGAGCAGTTCTTC. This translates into CSGWTSGSYNEQFF.

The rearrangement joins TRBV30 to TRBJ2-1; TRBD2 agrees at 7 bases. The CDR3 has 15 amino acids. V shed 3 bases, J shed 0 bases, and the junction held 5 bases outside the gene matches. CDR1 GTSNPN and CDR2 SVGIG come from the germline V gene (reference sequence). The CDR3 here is CAWRAGLSSYNEQFF. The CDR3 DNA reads TGTGCCTGGAGAGCGGGACTGAGCTCCTACAATGAGCAGTTCTTC.

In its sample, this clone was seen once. CDR3 sequence reads: CASSLAGGPETQYF. The CDR3 DNA reads as TGTGCCAGCAGCTTAGCGGGAGGGCCGGAGACCCAGTACTTC. V gene TRBV7-6 combines with J gene TRBJ2-5; TRBD2 matches at 7 bases. The CDR3 loop spans 14 amino acids. V gave up 0 bases and J gave up 5 bases; unmatched junction bases: 3. In germline, CDR1 is SGHVS, CDR2 FNYEAQ.

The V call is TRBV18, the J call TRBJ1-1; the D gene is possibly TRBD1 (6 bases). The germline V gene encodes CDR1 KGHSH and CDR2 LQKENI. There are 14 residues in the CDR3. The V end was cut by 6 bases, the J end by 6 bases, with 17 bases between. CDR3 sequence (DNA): TGTGCCAGCTCGTCGGGACAACTCAGCTCTGAAGCTTTCTTT. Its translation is CASSSGQLSSEAFF.

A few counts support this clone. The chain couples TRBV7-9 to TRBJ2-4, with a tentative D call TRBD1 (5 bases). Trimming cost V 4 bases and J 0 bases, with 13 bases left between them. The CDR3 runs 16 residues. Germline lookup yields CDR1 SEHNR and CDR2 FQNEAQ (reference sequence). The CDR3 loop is CASSSTGPLAKNIQYF. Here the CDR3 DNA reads TGTGCCAGCAGCTCAACAGGACCGCTAGCCAAAAACATTCAGTACTTC.

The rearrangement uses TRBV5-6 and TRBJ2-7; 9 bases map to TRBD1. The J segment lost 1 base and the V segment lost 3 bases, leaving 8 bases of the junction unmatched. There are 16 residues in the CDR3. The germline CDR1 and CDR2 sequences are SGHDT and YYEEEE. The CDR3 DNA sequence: TGTGCCAGCAGCTACGGGACAGGGCTAATATCCTACGAGCAGTACTTC. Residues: CASSYGTGLISYEQYF.

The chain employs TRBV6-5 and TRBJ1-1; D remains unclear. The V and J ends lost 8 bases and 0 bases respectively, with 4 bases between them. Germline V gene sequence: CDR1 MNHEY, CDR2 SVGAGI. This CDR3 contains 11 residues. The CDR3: CASAMNTEAFF. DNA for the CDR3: TGTGCCAGCGCTATGAACACTGAAGCTTTCTTT.

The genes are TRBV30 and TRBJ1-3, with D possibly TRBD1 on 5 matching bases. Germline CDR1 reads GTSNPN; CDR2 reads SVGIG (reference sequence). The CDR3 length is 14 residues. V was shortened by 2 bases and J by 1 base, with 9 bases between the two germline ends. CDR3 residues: CAWSLGVSGNTIYF. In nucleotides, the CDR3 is TGTGCCTGGAGTTTAGGGGTTTCTGGAAACACCATATATTTT.

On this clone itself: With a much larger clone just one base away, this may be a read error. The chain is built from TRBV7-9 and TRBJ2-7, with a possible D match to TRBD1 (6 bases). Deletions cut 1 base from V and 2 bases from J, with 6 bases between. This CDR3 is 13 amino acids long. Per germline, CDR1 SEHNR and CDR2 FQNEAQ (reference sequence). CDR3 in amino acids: CASSLDRAYEQYF. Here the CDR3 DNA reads TGTGCCAGCAGCTTAGACAGGGCCTACGAGCAGTACTTC.

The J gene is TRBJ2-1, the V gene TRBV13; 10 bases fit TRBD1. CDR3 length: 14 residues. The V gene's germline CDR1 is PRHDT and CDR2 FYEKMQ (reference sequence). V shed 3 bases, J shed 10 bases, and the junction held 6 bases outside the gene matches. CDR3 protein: CASSFPGQGTEQFF. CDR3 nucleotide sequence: TGTGCCAGCAGCTTTCCGGGACAGGGGACCGAGCAGTTCTTC.

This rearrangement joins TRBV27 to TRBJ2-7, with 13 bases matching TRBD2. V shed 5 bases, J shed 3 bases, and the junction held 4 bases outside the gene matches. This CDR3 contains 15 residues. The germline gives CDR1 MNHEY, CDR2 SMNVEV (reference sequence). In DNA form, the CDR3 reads TGTGCCAGCAGTACTCGGACTAGCGGGAGCTACGAGCAGTACTTC. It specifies CASSTRTSGSYEQYF.

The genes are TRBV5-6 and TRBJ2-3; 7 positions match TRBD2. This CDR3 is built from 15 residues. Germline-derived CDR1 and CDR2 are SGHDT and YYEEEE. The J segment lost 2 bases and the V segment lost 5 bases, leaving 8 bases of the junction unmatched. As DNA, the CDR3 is TGTGCCAGCAGGTTTGTTGCGGGAGCCACAGATACGCAGTATTTT. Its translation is CASRFVAGATDTQYF.

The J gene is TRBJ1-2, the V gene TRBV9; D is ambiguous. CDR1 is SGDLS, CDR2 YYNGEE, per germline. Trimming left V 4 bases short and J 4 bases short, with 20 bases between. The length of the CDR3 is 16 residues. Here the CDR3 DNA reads TGTGCCAGCAGCCCCCGGGATCTTCGCCGGGGCTATGGCTACACCTTC. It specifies CASSPRDLRRGYGYTF.

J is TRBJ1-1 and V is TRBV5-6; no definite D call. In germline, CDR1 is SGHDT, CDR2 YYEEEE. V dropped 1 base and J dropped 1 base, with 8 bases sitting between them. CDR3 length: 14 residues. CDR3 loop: CASSLNRRNTEAFF. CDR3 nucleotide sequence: TGTGCCAGCAGCTTGAATCGCAGGAACACTGAAGCTTTCTTT. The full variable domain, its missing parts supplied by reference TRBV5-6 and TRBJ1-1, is DAGVTQSPTHLIKTRGQQVTLRCSPKSGHDTVSWYQQALGQGPQFIFQYYEEEERQRGNFPDRFSGHQFPNYSSELNVNALLLGDSALYLCASSLNRRNTEAFFGQGTRLTVV.

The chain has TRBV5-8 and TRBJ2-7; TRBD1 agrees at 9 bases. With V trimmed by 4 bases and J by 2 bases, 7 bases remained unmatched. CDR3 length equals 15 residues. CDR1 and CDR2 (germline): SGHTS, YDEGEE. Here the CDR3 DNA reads TGTGCCAGCAGCCGGCGGACAGGGGTTCCCTACGAGCAGTACTTC. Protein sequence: CASSRRTGVPYEQYF.

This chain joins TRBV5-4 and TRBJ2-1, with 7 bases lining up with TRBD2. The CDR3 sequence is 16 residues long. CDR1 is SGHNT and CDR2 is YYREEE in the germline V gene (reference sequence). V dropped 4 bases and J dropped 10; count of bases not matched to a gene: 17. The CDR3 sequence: CASSPLGLAARGEQFF. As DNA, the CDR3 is TGTGCCAGCAGCCCCTTGGGCCTAGCGGCGAGAGGGGAGCAGTTCTTC.

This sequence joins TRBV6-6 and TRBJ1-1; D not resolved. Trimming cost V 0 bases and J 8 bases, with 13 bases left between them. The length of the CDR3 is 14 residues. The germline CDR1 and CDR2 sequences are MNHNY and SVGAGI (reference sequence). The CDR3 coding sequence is TGTGCCAGCAGTTACTCTATGGAGGGTGCGGAAGCTTTCTTT. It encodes CASSYSMEGAEAFF.

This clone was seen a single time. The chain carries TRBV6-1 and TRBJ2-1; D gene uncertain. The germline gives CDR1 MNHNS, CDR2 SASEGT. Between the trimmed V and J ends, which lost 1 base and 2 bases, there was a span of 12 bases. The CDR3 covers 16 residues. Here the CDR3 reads CASSEGRSHTYNEQFF. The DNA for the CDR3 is TGTGCCAGCAGTGAAGGCAGGTCCCATACCTACAATGAGCAGTTCTTC.

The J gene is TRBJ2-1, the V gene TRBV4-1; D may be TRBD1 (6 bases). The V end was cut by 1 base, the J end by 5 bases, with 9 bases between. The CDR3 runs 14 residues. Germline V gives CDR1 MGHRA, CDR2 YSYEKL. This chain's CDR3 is CASSQGTDNNEQFF. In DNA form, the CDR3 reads TGCGCCAGCAGCCAAGGGACAGACAACAATGAGCAGTTCTTC.